This is a list of T cell receptor beta chains from one sample in a study of PD-1 blockade in mismatch repair-deficient tumors. Sequencing was performed with immunoSEQ multiplex PCR; in TCRdb, only in-frame clones are kept and a portion is missing. Among tens of thousands of clones listed, about 85% were seen once. Material: peripheral blood, obtained about 4.5 months after starting pembrolizumab. The receptors stem from an adult with mismatch repair-deficient cancer. Both conserved end residues are part of each CDR3. D genes are given only for firm matches. The size field is filled for only some rows; it gives once, few, many or a size class.

size: few
V: TRBV19
D: -
J: TRBJ2-7
DNA: TGTGCCAGTAGTCGAGGGTACGAGCAGTACTTC
CDR3: CASSRGYEQYF

size: -
V: TRBV2
D: -
J: TRBJ1-1
DNA: TGTGCCAGCAGTGTTGAAAACACTGAAGCTTTCTTT
CDR3: CASSVENTEAFF

size: -
V: TRBV7-9
D: TRBD1
J: TRBJ2-7
DNA: TGTGCCAGCAGCTTAGGGGGACAGGGGACCGAGCAGTACTTC
CDR3: CASSLGGQGTEQYF

size: -
V: TRBV9
D: -
J: TRBJ2-1
DNA: TGTGCCAGCAGCGTAGACAGCGGTTCCTACAATGAGCAGTTCTTC
CDR3: CASSVDSGSYNEQFF

size: -
V: TRBV11-2
D: TRBD2
J: TRBJ2-3
DNA: TGTGCCAGCAGCTTAGGTCGGACTAGCAATACGCAGTATTTT
CDR3: CASSLGRTSNTQYF

size: once
V: TRBV5-5
D: -
J: TRBJ2-2
DNA: TGTGCCAGCAGCTGGCGAGCGGGCACGAACACCGGGGAGCTGTTTTTT
CDR3: CASSWRAGTNTGELFF

size: -
V: TRBV5-1
D: TRBD2
J: TRBJ2-5
DNA: TGCGCCAGCAGCTTACGGGGACCGGGACTAGCGGGAGGTGTGGCAGAGACCCAGTACTTC
CDR3: CASSLRGPGLAGGVAETQYF

size: -
V: TRBV4-3
D: -
J: TRBJ2-3
DNA: TGCGCCAGCAGCCAAGATGCCGCCAGTCCAGATACGCAGTATTTT
CDR3: CASSQDAASPDTQYF

size: -
V: TRBV12-5
D: -
J: TRBJ2-7
DNA: TGTGCTAGTGGTTTCTGGGGCTACGAGCAGTACTTC
CDR3: CASGFWGYEQYF

size: -
V: TRBV2
D: TRBD1
J: TRBJ2-6
DNA: TGTGCCAGCAGCCTCTCGAGGACAGGGGGCTCTGGGGCCAACGTCCTGACTTTC
CDR3: CASSLSRTGGSGANVLTF

size: few
V: TRBV5-4
D: TRBD1
J: TRBJ1-1
DNA: TGTGCCAGCAGCTTCAAGCCGGGACAGGGGGCGCGGACTGAAGCTTTCTTT
CDR3: CASSFKPGQGARTEAFF